The 16 T cell receptor beta chains below all came from one sample that was sequenced in a study of vaccination effects on CD4 cells after COVID-19. These receptors have no known antigen. Before any sequencing was done, the ViraFEST assay used viral peptide pools to expand antigen-specific CD4+ T cells. When ten to eleven days of culture had elapsed, CD4+ T cells were isolated. Two doses of BNT162b2 or mRNA-1273 vaccine were administered to participants. This table comes from immunoSEQ multiplex PCR, and its TCRdb copy is limited to in-frame clones, with some not included. The sample lists approximately 74,000 clones, 60% to 85% occurring once. The specimen was CD4+ T cells from PBMCs cultured with HCoV-OC43 spike peptides, collected after COVID-19 vaccination. The subset here: HCoV-OC43 spike overlapping peptide pool stimulation. These receptors were obtained from a human donor who received a COVID-19 vaccine.

The chain recombines TRBV4-1 with TRBJ2-5; D remains unclear. Germline lookup yields CDR1 MGHRA and CDR2 YSYEKL. This CDR3 has 14 residues. Trimming took off 1 base at V and 3 bases at J, with 9 bases between the two ends. As DNA, the CDR3 is TGCGCCAGCAGCCAAGCCCAGATTGAAGAGACCCAGTACTTC. Encoded protein: CASSQAQIEETQYF.

The V call is TRBV14, the J call TRBJ2-2; no firm D call. Germline loops: CDR1 SGHDN, CDR2 FVKESK. CDR3 length: 13 amino acids. V was clipped by 3 bases and J by 12 bases, with 14 bases between them. The CDR3 here is CASSHDRLKKLFF. CDR3 DNA: TGTGCCAGCAGCCATGACCGCCTTAAGAAGCTGTTTTTT.

This clone was seen once. The chain is built from TRBV10-3 and TRBJ2-1; 8 nucleotides match TRBD2. The CDR3 covers 14 residues. J was trimmed by 3 bases and V by 6 bases; bases with no gene match: 4. CDR1 and CDR2 from the germline V gene are ENHRY and SYGVKD. The CDR3 sequence: CAISGGAVYNEQFF. CDR3 nucleotide sequence: TGTGCCATCAGCGGGGGGGCCGTCTACAATGAGCAGTTCTTC.

V usage is TRBV12-3 or TRBV12-4 and J usage is TRBJ2-3, with D uncertain. Trimming left V 3 bases short and J 6 bases short, with 4 bases between. This CDR3 is built from 11 residues. The CDR3 DNA is TGTGCCAGCAGTTTTTATGATACGCAGTATTTT. Its translation is CASSFYDTQYF.

The genes are TRBV5-1 and TRBJ2-3; 13 bases agree with TRBD2. This CDR3 has 16 residues. V was clipped by 2 bases and J by 4 bases; unmatched bases: 4. The germline V gene encodes CDR1 SGHRS and CDR2 YFSETQ. The CDR3 nucleotides are TGCGCCAGCAGCTTTACCGGGACTAGCGGGGCAGATACGCAGTATTTT. Protein: CASSFTGTSGADTQYF.

The V gene is TRBV7-2, the J gene TRBJ2-5, with a possible D match to TRBD2 (5 bases). In germline, CDR1 is SGHTA, CDR2 FQGNSA. This CDR3 spans 14 amino acids. V was trimmed by 1 base and J by 14 bases, leaving 20 bases between them. The CDR3: CASSLGIGSDSKYF. CDR3 DNA: TGTGCCAGCAGCTTAGGAATAGGTTCGGACTCCAAATACTTC.

This clone occurred once. The chain uses TRBV13 and TRBJ1-6; D is possibly TRBD1 (6 bases). CDR1 is PRHDT, CDR2 FYEKMQ, per germline (reference sequence). Trimming left V 5 bases short and J 8 bases short, with 19 bases between. The CDR3 is 16 residues long. This chain's CDR3 is CASSQLGGSNYSPLHF. The CDR3 nucleotides read TGTGCCAGCAGCCAACTTGGGGGCTCAAATTATTCACCCCTCCACTTT.

J is TRBJ2-5 and V is TRBV7-2; 16 nucleotides line up with TRBD2. V shed 5 bases and J 4 bases; nucleotides not matched to a gene: 4. The length of the CDR3 is 16 residues. CDR1 and CDR2 (germline): SGHTA, FQGNSA. Here the CDR3 reads CASSMGLAGGRETQYF. Here the CDR3 DNA reads TGTGCCAGCAGCATGGGACTAGCGGGGGGGCGAGAGACCCAGTACTTC. Supplemented by reference TRBV7-2 and TRBJ2-5, the full variable domain reads GAGVSQSPSNKVTEKGKDVELRCDPISGHTALYWYRQSLGQGLEFLIYFQGNSAPDKSGLPSDRFSAERTGGSVSTLTIQRTQQEDSAVYLCASSMGLAGGRETQYFGPGTRLLVL.

This chain connects TRBV7-6 to TRBJ2-3; D is ambiguous. The CDR3 contains 15 residues. Germline V lookup: CDR1 SGHVS, CDR2 FNYEAQ. The V gene lost 5 bases and the J gene lost 3 bases, with 15 bases spanning the gap. The CDR3 region is CASSPSTLETDTQYF. The CDR3 nucleotides read TGTGCCAGCAGCCCGTCGACATTGGAGACAGATACGCAGTATTTT. Drawing the rest from reference TRBV7-6 and TRBJ2-3, the complete variable domain is GAGVSQSPRYKVTKRGQDVALRCDPISGHVSLYWYRQALGQGPEFLTYFNYEAQQDKSGLPNDRFSAERPEGSISTLTIQRTEQRDSAMYRCASSPSTLETDTQYFGPGTRLTVL.

The chain joins TRBV6-5 to TRBJ1-2; D is uncertain. V was shortened by 6 bases and J by 6 bases, with 11 bases between the two germline ends. CDR3 length: 12 residues. Per germline, CDR1 MNHEY and CDR2 SVGAGI. In nucleotides, the CDR3 is TGTGCCAGCAGGGCCCCCGGGAATGGCTACACCTTC. Protein: CASRAPGNGYTF.

J is TRBJ1-2 and V is TRBV2; 10 positions agree with TRBD1. The ends lost 4 bases at V and 8 bases at J; junction bases unmatched: 7. The CDR3 covers 14 residues. The germline V gene encodes CDR1 SNHLY and CDR2 FYNNEI. Here the CDR3 DNA reads TGTGCCAGCAGTGTACACGGGACAGGGGTCGGCTACACCTTC. It yields the protein CASSVHGTGVGYTF.

The chain uses TRBV3-1 (or the pseudogene TRBV3-2) and TRBJ2-1, with unresolved D. Per germline, CDR1 LGHDT and CDR2 YNNKEL (reference sequence). The CDR3 loop spans 15 amino acids. V was cut by 0 bases and J by 0 bases, with 6 bases left in between. DNA for the CDR3: TGTGCCAGCAGCCAAGAGGGCAGCTCCTACAATGAGCAGTTCTTC. It yields the protein CASSQEGSSYNEQFF.

Regarding this clone: Because the CDR3's place on the DNA is in doubt, the DNA is left out and the CDR3 is given as listed by TCRdb. The chain combines TRBV24-1 with TRBJ1-6. The CDR3 contains 17 residues when both ends are counted. CDR1 and CDR2 from the germline V gene are KGHDR and SFDVKD. This chain's CDR3 is CATWDLPPHPSTFPLHF.

This chain uses TRBV12-3 or TRBV12-4 with TRBJ2-1, with D perhaps given as TRBD1 or TRBD2 (5 bases each). This CDR3 has 12 residues. With 6 bases removed from V and 10 bases from J, the gap between germline ends came to 13 bases. CDR3 sequence reads: CASRPGGWEQFF. The CDR3 DNA sequence: TGTGCCAGCAGGCCTGGGGGATGGGAGCAGTTCTTC.

The rearrangement joins TRBV28 to TRBJ1-2, with TRBD1 matching 7 bases. V shed 5 bases and J 6 bases; nucleotides not matched to a gene: 15. The CDR3 totals 16 residues. The germline gives CDR1 MDHEN, CDR2 SYDVKM. CDR3 sequence (DNA): TGTGCCAGCAGTCTACCCATAACCGGACAGGACAATGGCTACACCTTC. This codes for CASSLPITGQDNGYTF.

V usage is TRBV7-6 and J usage is TRBJ1-2; weak D call: TRBD1 (5 bases). This CDR3 spans 14 amino acids. V lost 2 bases and J lost 7, with 14 bases in between. Germline values: CDR1 SGHVS, CDR2 FNYEAQ. The CDR3 coding sequence is TGTGCCAGCAGCTTAATTCCCCAGGGCTTTGGCTACACCTTC. Protein: CASSLIPQGFGYTF.